This T cell receptor (beta chain) was captured by sequencing in a study of blood T cell repertoires in COVID-19. TCRdb keeps only in-frame clones here, not all; method: immunoSEQ multiplex PCR. The sample shows about 180,000 clones, approximately 86% of them seen only once. The germline V gene has CDR1 SEHNR and CDR2 FQNEAQ (reference sequence). The CDR3 contains 17 residues. Trimming took off 3 bases at V and 3 bases at J, with 20 bases between the two ends. Material for sequencing was peripheral blood. This chain uses TRBV7-9 with TRBJ1-2; D is possibly TRBD1 (5 bases). The sequence was collected from a man older than 75 with COVID-19, enrolled during active disease. Here the CDR3 DNA reads TGTGCCAGCAGCTTGGGGGGAAGCGTGACCCGACACTATGGCTACACCTTC. Protein sequence: CASSLGGSVTRHYGYTF.